This T cell receptor beta chain is drawn from a study of blood T cells in healthy people across ages. Germline V gene sequence: CDR1 GTSNPN, CDR2 SVGIG (reference sequence). V dropped 0 bases and J dropped 8 bases, with 14 bases sitting between them. This CDR3 region has 14 residues. With a J-beta primer mix and a sample-barcoded 5' primer, a second PCR ran about 6 to 11 cycles. MiXCR, applied by TCRdb to the 5' RACE reads, yields one record per CDR3 protein. The table has 1.5 million to 2 million distinct CDR3 sequences, 34% seen once. The clonotype was recovered from a woman in her 30s in good health. Sequencing input: blood. The rearrangement links TRBV30 to TRBJ2-1; maybe TRBD2 (6 bases). For the CDR3, the DNA is TGTGCCTGGAGTGTGGGGGGATTGGGCGATGAGCAGTTCTTC. Amino acids: CAWSVGGLGDEQFF. Together with reference TRBV30 and TRBJ2-1, the CDR3 gives the full variable domain: SQTIHQWPATLVQPVGSPLSLECTVEGTSNPNLYWYRQAAGRGLQLLFYSVGIGQISSEVPQNLSASRPQDRQFILSSKKLLLSDSGFYLCAWSVGGLGDEQFFGPGTRLTVL.